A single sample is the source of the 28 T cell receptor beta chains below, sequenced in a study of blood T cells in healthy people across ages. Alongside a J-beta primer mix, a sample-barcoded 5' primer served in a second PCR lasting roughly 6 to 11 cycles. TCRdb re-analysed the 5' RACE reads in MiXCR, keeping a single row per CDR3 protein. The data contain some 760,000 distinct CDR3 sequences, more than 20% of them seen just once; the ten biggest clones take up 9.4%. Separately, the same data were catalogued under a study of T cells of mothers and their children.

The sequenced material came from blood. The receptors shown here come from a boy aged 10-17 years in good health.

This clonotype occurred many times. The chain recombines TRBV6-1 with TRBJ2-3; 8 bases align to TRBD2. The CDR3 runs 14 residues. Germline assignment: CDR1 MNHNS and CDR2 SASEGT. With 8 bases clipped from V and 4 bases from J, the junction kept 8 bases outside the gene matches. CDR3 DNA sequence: TGTGCCAGCTACGGGAGGGGGAATCCAGATACGCAGTATTTT. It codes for CASYGRGNPDTQYF.

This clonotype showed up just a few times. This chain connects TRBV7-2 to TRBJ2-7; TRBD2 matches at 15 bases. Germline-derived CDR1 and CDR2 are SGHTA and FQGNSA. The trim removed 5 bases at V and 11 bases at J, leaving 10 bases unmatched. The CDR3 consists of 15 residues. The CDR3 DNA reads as TGTGCCAGCAGCAGTACCGGACTAGCGGGGGGGCGCGAGTACTTC. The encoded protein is CASSSTGLAGGREYF.

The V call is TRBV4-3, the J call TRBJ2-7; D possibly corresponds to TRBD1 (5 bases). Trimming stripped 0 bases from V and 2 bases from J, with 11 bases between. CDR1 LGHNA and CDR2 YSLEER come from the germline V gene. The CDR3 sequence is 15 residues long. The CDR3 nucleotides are TGCGCCAGCAGCCAAGATTTGACAGTTCCCTACGAGCAGTACTTC. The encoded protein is CASSQDLTVPYEQYF.

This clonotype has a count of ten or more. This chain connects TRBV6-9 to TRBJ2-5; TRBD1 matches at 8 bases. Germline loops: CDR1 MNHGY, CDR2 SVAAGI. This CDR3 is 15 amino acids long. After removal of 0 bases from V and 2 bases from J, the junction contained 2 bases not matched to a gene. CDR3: CASSYSGQVQETQYF. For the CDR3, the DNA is TGTGCCAGCAGTTATTCGGGACAGGTTCAAGAGACCCAGTACTTC.

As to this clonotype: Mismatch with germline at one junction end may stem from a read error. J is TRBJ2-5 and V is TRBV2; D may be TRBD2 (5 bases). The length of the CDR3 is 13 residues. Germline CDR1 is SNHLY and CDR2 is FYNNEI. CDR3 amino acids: CASKDGVQETQYF. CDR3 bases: TGCGCCAGCAAGGACGGGGTACAAGAGACCCAGTACTTC.

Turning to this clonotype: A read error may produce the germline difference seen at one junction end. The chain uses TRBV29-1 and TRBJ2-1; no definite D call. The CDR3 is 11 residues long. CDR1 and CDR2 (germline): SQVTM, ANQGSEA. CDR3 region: CSVGRYNGQFF. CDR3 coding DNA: TGCAGCGTTGGGCGCTACAATGGGCAGTTCTTC.

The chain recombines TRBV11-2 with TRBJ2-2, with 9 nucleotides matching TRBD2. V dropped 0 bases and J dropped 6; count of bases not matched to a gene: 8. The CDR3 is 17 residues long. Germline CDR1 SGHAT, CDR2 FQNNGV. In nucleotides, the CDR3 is TGTGCCAGCAGCTTAGATCGGCTAGCGGGAAGGGCCGGGGAGCTGTTTTTT. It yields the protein CASSLDRLAGRAGELFF.

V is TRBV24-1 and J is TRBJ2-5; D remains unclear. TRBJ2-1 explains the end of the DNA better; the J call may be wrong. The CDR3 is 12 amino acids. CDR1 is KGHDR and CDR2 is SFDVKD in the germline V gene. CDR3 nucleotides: TGTGCCACCAGTATGCGATCAGACGAGCAGTTCTTC. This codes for CATSMRSDEQFF.

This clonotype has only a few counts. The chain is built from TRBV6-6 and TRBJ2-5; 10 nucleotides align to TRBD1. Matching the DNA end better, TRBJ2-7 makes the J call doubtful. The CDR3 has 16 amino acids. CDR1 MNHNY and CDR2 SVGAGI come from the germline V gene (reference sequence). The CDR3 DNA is TGTGCCAGCAGTTATCTTTGGACAGGGGGATCCTACGAGCAGTACTTC. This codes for CASSYLWTGGSYEQYF.

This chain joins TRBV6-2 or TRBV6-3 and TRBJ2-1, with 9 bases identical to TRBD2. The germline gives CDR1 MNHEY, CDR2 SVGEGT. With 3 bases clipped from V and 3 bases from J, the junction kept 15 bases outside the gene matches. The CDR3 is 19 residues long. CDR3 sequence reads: CASSYSGAGGPLLYNEQFF. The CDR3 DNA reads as TGTGCCAGCAGTTATTCGGGAGCGGGGGGTCCTCTTCTCTACAATGAGCAGTTCTTC.

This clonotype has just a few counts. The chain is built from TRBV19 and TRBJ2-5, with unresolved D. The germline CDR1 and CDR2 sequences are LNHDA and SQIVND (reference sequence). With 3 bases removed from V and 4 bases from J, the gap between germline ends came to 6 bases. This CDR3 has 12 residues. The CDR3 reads CASSILGETQYF. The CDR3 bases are TGTGCCAGTAGTATTTTGGGAGAGACCCAGTACTTC.

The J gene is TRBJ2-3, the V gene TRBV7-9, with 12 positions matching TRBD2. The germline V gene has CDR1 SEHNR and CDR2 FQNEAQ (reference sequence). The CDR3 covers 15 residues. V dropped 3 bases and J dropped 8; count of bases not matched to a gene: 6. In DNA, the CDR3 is TGTGCCAGCAGCTTCCCGACTAGCGGGAGTGTTACGCAGTATTTT. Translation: CASSFPTSGSVTQYF.

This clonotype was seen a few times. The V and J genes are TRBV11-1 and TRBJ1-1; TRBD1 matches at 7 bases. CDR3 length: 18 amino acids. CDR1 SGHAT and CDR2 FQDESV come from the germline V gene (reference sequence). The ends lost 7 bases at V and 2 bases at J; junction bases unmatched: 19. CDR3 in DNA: TGTGCCAGCACATCTACACGATTTCAGGGGGTTGGAAACACTGAAGCTTTCTTT. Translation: CASTSTRFQGVGNTEAFF.

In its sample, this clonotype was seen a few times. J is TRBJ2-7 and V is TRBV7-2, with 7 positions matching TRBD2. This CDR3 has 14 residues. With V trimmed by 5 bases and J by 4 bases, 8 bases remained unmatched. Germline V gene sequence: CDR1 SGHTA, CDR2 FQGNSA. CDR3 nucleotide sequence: TGTGCCAGCAGCCCCGCGGGAGTGCGGTACGAGCAGTACTTC. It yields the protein CASSPAGVRYEQYF. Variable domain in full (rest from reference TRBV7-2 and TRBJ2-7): GAGVSQSPSNKVTEKGKDVELRCDPISGHTALYWYRQSLGQGLEFLIYFQGNSAPDKSGLPSDRFSAERTGGSVSTLTIQRTQQEDSAVYLCASSPAGVRYEQYFGPGTRLTVT.

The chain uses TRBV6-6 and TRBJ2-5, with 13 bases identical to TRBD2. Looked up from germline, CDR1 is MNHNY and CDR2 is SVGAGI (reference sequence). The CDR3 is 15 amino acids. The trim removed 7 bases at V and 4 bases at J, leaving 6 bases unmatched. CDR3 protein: CASNGLAGDTETQYF. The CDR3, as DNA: TGTGCCAGCAATGGACTAGCGGGGGACACAGAGACCCAGTACTTC.

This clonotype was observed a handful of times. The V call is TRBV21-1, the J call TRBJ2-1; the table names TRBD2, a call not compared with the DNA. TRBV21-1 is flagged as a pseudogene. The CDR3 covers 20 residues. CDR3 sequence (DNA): TGTGCCAGCAGCAAATTAGGTTTTGGATCTAGCGGGGAAACCTACAATGAGCAGTTCTTC. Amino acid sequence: CASSKLGFGSSGETYNEQFF.

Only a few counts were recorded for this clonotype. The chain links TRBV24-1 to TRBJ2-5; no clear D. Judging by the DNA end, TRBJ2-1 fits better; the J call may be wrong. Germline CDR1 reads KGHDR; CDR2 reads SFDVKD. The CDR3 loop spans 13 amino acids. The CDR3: CATSVRSSNEQFF. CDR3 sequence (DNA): TGTGCCACCAGTGTAAGGTCATCTAATGAGCAGTTCTTC.

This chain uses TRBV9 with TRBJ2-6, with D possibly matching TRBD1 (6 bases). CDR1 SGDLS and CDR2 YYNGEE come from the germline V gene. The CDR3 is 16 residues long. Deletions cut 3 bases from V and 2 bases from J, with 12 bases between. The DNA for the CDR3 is TGTGCCAGCAGCGCACAAACAGGGACTGGGGCCAACGTCCTGACTTTC. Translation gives CASSAQTGTGANVLTF. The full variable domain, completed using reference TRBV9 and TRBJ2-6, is DSGVTQTPKHLITATGQRVTLRCSPRSGDLSVYWYQQSLDQGLQFLIQYYNGEERAKGNILERFSAQQFPDLHSELNLSSLELGDSALYFCASSAQTGTGANVLTFGAGSRLTVL.

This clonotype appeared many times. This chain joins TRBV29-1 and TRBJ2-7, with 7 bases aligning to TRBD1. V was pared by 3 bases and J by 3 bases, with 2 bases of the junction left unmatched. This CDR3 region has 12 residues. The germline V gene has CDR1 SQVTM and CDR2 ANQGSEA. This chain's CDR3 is CSVEGDSYEQYF. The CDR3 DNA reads TGCAGCGTTGAGGGGGACAGCTACGAGCAGTACTTC.

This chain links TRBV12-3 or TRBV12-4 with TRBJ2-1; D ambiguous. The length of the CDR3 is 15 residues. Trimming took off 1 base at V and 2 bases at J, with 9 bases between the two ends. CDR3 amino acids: CASSLDPSAYNEQFF. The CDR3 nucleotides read TGTGCCAGCAGTTTAGACCCAAGTGCCTACAATGAGCAGTTCTTC.

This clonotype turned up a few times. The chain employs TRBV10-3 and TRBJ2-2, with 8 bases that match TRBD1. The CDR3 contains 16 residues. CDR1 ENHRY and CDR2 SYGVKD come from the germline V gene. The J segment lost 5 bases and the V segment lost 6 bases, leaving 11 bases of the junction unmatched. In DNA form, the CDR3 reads TGTGCCATCAGCCCCCTAGCAGGGGGCGCAACCGGGGAGCTGTTTTTT. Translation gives CAISPLAGGATGELFF.

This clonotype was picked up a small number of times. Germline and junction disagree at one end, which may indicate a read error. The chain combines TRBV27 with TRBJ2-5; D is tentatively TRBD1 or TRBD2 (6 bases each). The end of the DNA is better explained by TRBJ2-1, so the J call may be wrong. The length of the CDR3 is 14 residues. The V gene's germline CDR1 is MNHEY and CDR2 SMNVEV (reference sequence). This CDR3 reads CASSLWSGDNGQFF. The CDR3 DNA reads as TGTGCCAGCAGTTTATGGTCGGGGGACAATGGGCAGTTCTTC.

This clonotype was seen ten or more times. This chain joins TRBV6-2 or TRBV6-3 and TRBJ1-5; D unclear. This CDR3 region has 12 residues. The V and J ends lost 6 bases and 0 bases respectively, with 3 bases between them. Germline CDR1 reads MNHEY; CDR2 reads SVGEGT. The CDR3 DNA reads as TGTGCCAGCAGGAATAGCAATCAGCCCCAGCATTTT. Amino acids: CASRNSNQPQHF.

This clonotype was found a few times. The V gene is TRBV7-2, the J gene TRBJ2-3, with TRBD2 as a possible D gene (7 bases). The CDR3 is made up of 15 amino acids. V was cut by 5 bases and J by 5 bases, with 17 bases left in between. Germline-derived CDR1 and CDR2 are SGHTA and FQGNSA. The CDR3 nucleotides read TGTGCCAGCAGCCCGGAAGGGGGGGAAGGAGATACGCAGTATTTT. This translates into CASSPEGGEGDTQYF.

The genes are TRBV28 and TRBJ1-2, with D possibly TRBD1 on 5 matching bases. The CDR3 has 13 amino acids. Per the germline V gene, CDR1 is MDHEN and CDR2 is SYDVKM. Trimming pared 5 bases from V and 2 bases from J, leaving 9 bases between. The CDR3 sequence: CASSVQANYGYTF. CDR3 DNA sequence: TGTGCCAGCAGTGTACAGGCCAACTATGGCTACACCTTC.

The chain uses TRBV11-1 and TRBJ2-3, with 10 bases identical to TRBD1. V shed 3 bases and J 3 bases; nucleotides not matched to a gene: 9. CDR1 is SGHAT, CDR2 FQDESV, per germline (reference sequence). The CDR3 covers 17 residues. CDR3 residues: CASSFGRTGGLTDTQYF. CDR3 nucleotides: TGTGCCAGCAGCTTCGGTAGGACAGGGGGTTTGACAGATACGCAGTATTTT.

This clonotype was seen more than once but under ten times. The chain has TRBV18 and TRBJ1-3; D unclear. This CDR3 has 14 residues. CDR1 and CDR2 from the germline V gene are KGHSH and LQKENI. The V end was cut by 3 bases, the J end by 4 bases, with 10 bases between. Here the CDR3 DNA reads TGTGCCAGCTCACCCTTGCTTCAGGGAAACACCATATATTTT. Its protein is CASSPLLQGNTIYF.

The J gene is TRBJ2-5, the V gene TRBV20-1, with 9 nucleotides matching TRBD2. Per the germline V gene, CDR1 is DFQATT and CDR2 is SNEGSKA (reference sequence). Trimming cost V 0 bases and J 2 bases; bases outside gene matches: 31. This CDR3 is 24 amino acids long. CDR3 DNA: TGCAGTGCTAGAGATATGGGGATGGACGCCGAGGATAGACGAGCGGGAGGCCTACAAGAGACCCAGTACTTC. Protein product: CSARDMGMDAEDRRAGGLQETQYF.